Listed here are 4 T cell receptor beta chains from one sample, sequenced in a study of cytomegalovirus exposure and HLA in healthy donors. PCR amplification relied on 60 Vbeta primers (plus 13 Jbeta primers). Sequenced by immunoSEQ multiplex PCR; TCRdb stores in-frame clones only, minus some. The sample yields 110,000 to 150,000 clones, roughly four fifths seen once. Material: PBMCs. These receptors were taken from a female donor in good health and CMV-seronegative.

V and J are TRBV7-7 and TRBJ2-1; TRBD2 matches 8 bases. Germline V gene sequence: CDR1 SSHAT, CDR2 FNYEAQ (reference sequence). Losses at the gene ends were 5 bases for V and 7 bases for J; bases not matched to a gene: 10. The CDR3 totals 15 residues. The CDR3 here is CASSLNGGGLNEQFF. The DNA of the CDR3 is TGTGCCAGCAGCCTGAACGGGGGGGGGCTTAATGAGCAGTTCTTC.

The chain has TRBV6-1 and TRBJ2-1; TRBD1 matches 7 bases. Germline V gene data show CDR1 as MNHNS and CDR2 as SASEGT. This CDR3 is 16 amino acids long. With 2 bases clipped from V and 3 bases from J, the junction kept 7 bases outside the gene matches. The CDR3 is CASSEFGTARYNEQFF. CDR3 sequence (DNA): TGTGCCAGCAGTGAATTTGGGACAGCTCGCTACAATGAGCAGTTCTTC.

This clone appeared a single time. The chain has TRBV12-5 and TRBJ2-7; a weak D match, TRBD2 (6 bases). The CDR3 length is 15 residues. V was trimmed by 6 bases and J by 0 bases, leaving 15 bases between them. Germline lookup yields CDR1 LGHNT and CDR2 FRNRAP. CDR3 sequence reads: CASGPPGGVSYEQYF. DNA of the CDR3: TGTGCTAGTGGACCGCCCGGGGGAGTCTCCTACGAGCAGTACTTC.

The sample holds a few counts of this clone. This rearrangement joins TRBV25-1 to TRBJ2-1; 13 nucleotides line up with TRBD2. Per the germline V gene, CDR1 is MGHDK and CDR2 is SYGVNS. V was clipped by 3 bases and J by 6 bases; unmatched bases: 5. The CDR3 has 16 residues. Here the CDR3 reads CASSETSGGTINEQFF. In DNA, the CDR3 is TGTGCCAGCAGTGAGACTAGCGGGGGGACTATCAATGAGCAGTTCTTC. Supplemented by reference TRBV25-1 and TRBJ2-1, the full variable domain reads EADIYQTPRYLVIGTGKKITLECSQTMGHDKMYWYQQDPGMELHLIHYSYGVNSTEKGDLSSESTVSRIRTEHFPLTLESARPSHTSQYLCASSETSGGTINEQFFGPGTRLTVL.